The TCR beta chain under discussion was sequenced for a study of CD8+ T cells in alopecia areata. As for the study in general: At a dose of 5 to 10 mg twice daily, oral tofacitinib was given to treated patients.

PBMCs yielded sorted CD4+ and CD8+ T cells. Isolated RNA was reverse transcribed into cDNA used as the sequencing template. The data were produced by immunoSEQ multiplex PCR, yet TCRdb's version contains in-frame clones alone and is incomplete. The table has about 140,000 clones, around three fifths seen once; the top ten hold approximately 6.5%. The CDR3 has 12 residues. Germline assignment: CDR1 SGHTA and CDR2 FQGNSA. V was clipped by 2 bases and J by 2 bases, with 4 bases between them. This clone was seen a few times. Additional DNA sequences in this sample encode the identical CDR3. The starting material was CD4+ T cells sorted from blood, obtained at week 0. This TCR was sampled from a human donor with alopecia areata. V is TRBV7-2 and J is TRBJ2-7; D unresolved. The CDR3 DNA is TGTGCCAGCAGCTTACTTGCCTACGAGCAGTACTTC. This encodes CASSLLAYEQYF.